The next 21 T cell receptor beta chains were all read from a single sample in a study of OX40 agonist ivuxolimab in advanced cancers. Using immunoSEQ multiplex PCR, the repertoire was profiled, and TCRdb retains in-frame clones only, with some absent. The profile shows some 60,000 clones, 87% of them singletons. The sequenced sample was CD4+ or CD8+ T cells sorted from blood, obtained in a trial of the OX40 agonist ivuxolimab. The receptors come from an adult with an advanced solid tumor such as melanoma, head and neck, liver or kidney cancer.

V is TRBV5-4 and J is TRBJ2-5; 10 positions agree with TRBD1. Germline values: CDR1 SGHNT, CDR2 YYREEE (reference sequence). The trim removed 4 bases at V and 5 bases at J, leaving 8 bases unmatched. The CDR3 contains 15 residues. The CDR3 sequence: CASSPTGGATETQYF. The DNA of the CDR3 is TGTGCCAGCAGCCCGACAGGGGGCGCTACGGAGACCCAGTACTTC. Combining the CDR3 with reference TRBV5-4 and TRBJ2-5 gives the whole variable domain ETGVTQSPTHLIKTRGQQVTLRCSSQSGHNTVSWYQQALGQGPQFIFQYYREEENGRGNFPPRFSGLQFPNYSSELNVNALELDDSALYLCASSPTGGATETQYFGPGTRLLVL.

This clone was seen a single time. This chain links TRBV18 with TRBJ2-1, with 10 bases lining up with TRBD2. V was clipped by 6 bases and J by 7 bases; unmatched bases: 9. Germline V gives CDR1 KGHSH, CDR2 LQKENI. The CDR3 spans 15 residues. CDR3 amino acids: CASSRSGGAWNEQFF. CDR3 in DNA: TGTGCCAGCTCCCGCAGCGGGGGGGCGTGGAATGAGCAGTTCTTC. Looking up the rest from reference TRBV18 and TRBJ2-1 gives the full variable domain: NAGVMQNPRHLVRRRGQEARLRCSPMKGHSHVYWYRQLPEEGLKFMVYLQKENIIDESGMPKERFSAEFPKEGPSILRIQQVVRGDSAAYFCASSRSGGAWNEQFFGPGTRLTVL.

The chain recombines TRBV7-2 with TRBJ2-5; 7 nucleotides match TRBD2. The germline V gene has CDR1 SGHTA and CDR2 FQGNSA. The CDR3 runs to 15 residues. V shed 4 bases, J shed 5 bases, and the junction held 10 bases outside the gene matches. CDR3 sequence (DNA): TGTGCCAGCAGCTCTCACTCAGCGGGGCGGGAGACCCAGTACTTC. It translates to CASSSHSAGRETQYF.

This rearrangement joins TRBV11-2 to TRBJ1-6; maybe TRBD1 (5 bases). The germline V and J ends were trimmed by 3 bases and 7 bases, with 7 bases remaining between them. Germline loops: CDR1 SGHAT, CDR2 FQNNGV. There are 13 residues in the CDR3. The chain's CDR3 is CASSLQGNSPLHF. For the CDR3, the DNA is TGTGCCAGCAGCTTGCAGGGAAATTCACCCCTCCACTTT.

This clone was observed a single time. The rearrangement uses TRBV7-8 and TRBJ1-1, with 7 bases aligning to TRBD1. There are 17 residues in the CDR3. Losses at the gene ends were 7 bases for V and 3 bases for J; bases not matched to a gene: 17. Germline loops: CDR1 SGHVS, CDR2 FQNEAQ. As DNA, the CDR3 is TGTGCCAGCATCCCCAGGGGGGTGAATAAAGGGGACACTGAAGCTTTCTTT. Protein: CASIPRGVNKGDTEAFF. The full variable domain, with the rest looked up from reference TRBV7-8 and TRBJ1-1, is GAGVSQSPRYKVAKRGQDVALRCDPISGHVSLFWYQQALGQGPEFLTYFQNEAQLDKSGLPSDRFFAERPEGSVSTLKIQRTQQEDSAVYLCASIPRGVNKGDTEAFFGQGTRLTVV.

V gene TRBV7-2 combines with J gene TRBJ2-7; 9 nucleotides agree with TRBD2. This CDR3 is 18 amino acids long. In germline, CDR1 is SGHTA, CDR2 FQGNSA. With 2 bases clipped from V and 0 bases from J, the junction kept 11 bases outside the gene matches. Here the CDR3 reads CASSLLASGARSSYEQYF. DNA for the CDR3: TGTGCCAGCAGCTTACTCGCTAGCGGGGCCCGTAGCTCCTACGAGCAGTACTTC.

J is TRBJ2-5 and V is TRBV11-1; the match to TRBD2 covers 8 bases. V lost 3 bases and J lost 4; bases outside the gene matches: 10. The germline V gene encodes CDR1 SGHAT and CDR2 FQDESV (reference sequence). CDR3 length: 16 residues. The DNA for the CDR3 is TGTGCCAGCAGCTTTCTCCGGGGGGGGCCTGGAGAGACCCAGTACTTC. It encodes CASSFLRGGPGETQYF.

This chain joins TRBV7-6 and TRBJ2-7; TRBD2 agrees at 7 bases. From germline, CDR1 is SGHVS and CDR2 FNYEAQ. J lost 7 bases, V lost 0 bases, and 9 bases had no gene match. The CDR3 contains 15 residues. The chain's CDR3 is CASSLAGGTPLEQYF. The CDR3 bases are TGTGCCAGCAGCTTAGCGGGGGGGACTCCCCTTGAGCAGTACTTC.

V gene TRBV1 combines with J gene TRBJ2-3; the DNA was not compared with TRBD2, the D call given in the table. TRBV1 is listed as a pseudogene. This CDR3 is built from 16 residues. CDR3: CTSSPPFTGGKNTQYF. The CDR3 DNA is TGCACCAGCAGCCCCCCATTCACGGGGGGCAAGAATACGCAGTATTTT.

This chain joins TRBV7-9 and TRBJ2-3; the D is unclear. The CDR3 is 12 residues long. The germline V gene has CDR1 SEHNR and CDR2 FQNEAQ (reference sequence). Trimming took off 4 bases at V and 8 bases at J, with 10 bases between the two ends. The CDR3 loop is CASSYIPGTQYF. CDR3 sequence (DNA): TGTGCCAGCAGCTATATACCTGGTACGCAGTATTTT.

The chain links TRBV1 to TRBJ1-2. TRBV1 constitutes a pseudogene. This CDR3 has 16 amino acids. The CDR3 coding sequence is TGCACCAGCAGCTGGACTGGTTTGCGAAAGACCTATGGCTACACCTTC. Its translation: CTSSWTGLRKTYGYTF.

The chain carries TRBV6-1 and TRBJ1-5; tentative D call: TRBD1 (5 bases). The V and J ends lost 1 base and 0 bases respectively, with 7 bases between them. The CDR3 extends over 15 amino acids. CDR1 and CDR2 from the germline V gene are MNHNS and SASEGT. DNA for the CDR3: TGTGCCAGCAGTGAAGGGACAAGTAGCAATCAGCCCCAGCATTTT. Its translation is CASSEGTSSNQPQHF.

This sequence joins TRBV27 and TRBJ2-6, with D possibly matching TRBD1 (5 bases). V lost 4 bases and J 1 base, leaving 20 bases between the germline ends. This CDR3 is 19 amino acids long. Germline V gene lookup returns CDR1 MNHEY and CDR2 SMNVEV (reference sequence). CDR3 residues: CASSSRPTDTLSGANVLTF. For the CDR3, the DNA is TGTGCCAGCAGTTCGCGGCCGACAGATACCTTATCTGGGGCCAACGTCCTGACTTTC.

This chain uses TRBV7-2 with TRBJ1-2; D is ambiguous. Deletions cut 1 base from V and 8 bases from J, with 8 bases between. This CDR3 is built from 12 residues. Germline V gene data show CDR1 as SGHTA and CDR2 as FQGNSA. The CDR3 nucleotides are TGTGCCAGCAGCTTAGACCCTAACGGCTACACCTTC. It translates to CASSLDPNGYTF.

The chain is built from TRBV28 and TRBJ1-1; D remains ambiguous. CDR1 and CDR2 from the germline V gene are MDHEN and SYDVKM. V was clipped by 6 bases and J by 2 bases, with 13 bases between them. The CDR3 runs 14 residues. CDR3: CASRLHGSNTEAFF. The CDR3 nucleotides read TGTGCCAGCAGGCTACATGGGTCAAACACTGAAGCTTTCTTT.

On this clone: Different DNA sequences within this sample yield the same CDR3. The chain employs TRBV7-2 and TRBJ1-6; D is perhaps TRBD1 (6 bases). Germline lookup yields CDR1 SGHTA and CDR2 FQGNSA. V lost 2 bases and J 7 bases, leaving 6 bases between the germline ends. This CDR3 is built from 13 residues. The CDR3 loop is CASSLQGNSPLHF. Here the CDR3 DNA reads TGTGCCAGCAGCTTACAGGGGAATTCACCCCTCCACTTT.

The J gene is TRBJ2-5, the V gene TRBV7-9, with TRBD1 as a possible D gene (6 bases). The J call may be wrong; the DNA end is better matched by TRBJ2-7. Germline values: CDR1 SEHNR, CDR2 FQNEAQ (reference sequence). This CDR3 spans 15 amino acids. The CDR3 sequence: CASSLGGTGMNEQYF. The CDR3 nucleotides are TGTGCCAGCAGCTTAGGCGGCACAGGGATGAACGAGCAGTACTTC.

V and J are TRBV6-6 and TRBJ2-3; 7 bases match TRBD2. This CDR3 comprises 16 residues. Germline lookup yields CDR1 MNHNY and CDR2 SVGAGI (reference sequence). The V gene end was trimmed by 0 bases and the J gene end by 4 bases; junction bases not matched to a gene: 7. The CDR3 DNA follows: TGTGCCAGCAGTTACTCGCCCGGGGGGAGGGCAGATACGCAGTATTTT. Its protein is CASSYSPGGRADTQYF.

The chain links TRBV19 to TRBJ2-7; 10 positions match TRBD1. The CDR3 is made up of 16 amino acids. CDR1 and CDR2 from the germline V gene are LNHDA and SQIVND (reference sequence). The ends lost 5 bases at V and 4 bases at J; junction bases unmatched: 11. CDR3: CASSSLPGQGRYEQYF. The CDR3 DNA sequence: TGTGCCAGTAGTTCACTACCGGGACAGGGGCGGTACGAGCAGTACTTC.

The chain recombines TRBV18 with TRBJ2-3; D is unresolved. The CDR3 runs to 11 residues. Deletions cut 3 bases from V and 6 bases from J, with 4 bases between. Per germline, CDR1 KGHSH and CDR2 LQKENI. This CDR3 is CASSPSDTQYF. CDR3 DNA: TGTGCCAGCTCACCCTCCGATACGCAGTATTTT.

V gene TRBV9 combines with J gene TRBJ2-1; D ambiguous. Germline V lookup: CDR1 SGDLS, CDR2 YYNGEE. V was shortened by 0 bases and J by 6 bases, with 7 bases between the two germline ends. This CDR3 has 13 amino acids. The CDR3 loop is CASSVAPTNEQFF. Written as DNA, the CDR3 is TGTGCCAGCAGCGTAGCTCCCACCAATGAGCAGTTCTTC.